The 20 T cell receptor beta chains given below trace back to one sample, sequenced in a study of blood T cell repertoires in COVID-19. Measured with immunoSEQ multiplex PCR; TCRdb has only the in-frame clones, and not every one. The sample records fewer than 150,000 clones, approximately 84% being singletons. Sequencing used PBMCs or T cells enriched from blood (not recorded which). All receptors come from a man aged 45-65 years in a cohort exposed to, infected with or recovered from COVID-19 (not recorded which).

The genes are TRBV27 and TRBJ1-5; the D gene is possibly TRBD1 (5 bases). This CDR3 comprises 14 residues. Per germline, CDR1 MNHEY and CDR2 SMNVEV (reference sequence). Between the trimmed V and J ends, which lost 0 bases and 7 bases, there was a span of 10 bases. In nucleotides, the CDR3 is TGTGCCAGCAGTTTATCAGCAGGGATACAGCCCCAGCATTTT. This encodes CASSLSAGIQPQHF.

The J gene is TRBJ1-2, the V gene TRBV12-5; tentatively, D is TRBD1 (6 bases). CDR1 is LGHNT and CDR2 is FRNRAP in the germline V gene. Deletions cut 0 bases from V and 4 bases from J, with 15 bases between. The CDR3 consists of 16 residues. CDR3 loop: CASGLVPLARGYGYTF. The CDR3 coding sequence is TGTGCTAGTGGTTTGGTACCCTTGGCCAGGGGCTATGGCTACACCTTC.

V usage is TRBV10-1 and J usage is TRBJ2-7; D gene uncertain. Germline CDR1 and CDR2: WNHNN and SYGVQD (reference sequence). V shed 3 bases and J shed 3 bases, with 6 bases lying between them. CDR3 length: 12 amino acids. The CDR3 protein is CASSDSSYEQYF. The CDR3 bases are TGCGCCAGCAGTGATAGTAGCTACGAGCAGTACTTC.

The chain uses TRBV5-1 and TRBJ2-2; a weak D match, TRBD1 (7 bases). This CDR3 is built from 16 residues. With 3 bases removed from V and 5 bases from J, the gap between germline ends came to 17 bases. From germline, CDR1 is SGHRS and CDR2 YFSETQ. This CDR3 reads CASSSYGGGGTGELFF. CDR3 coding DNA: TGCGCCAGCAGCTCCTATGGAGGGGGCGGGACCGGGGAGCTGTTTTTT.

This chain links TRBV10-3 with TRBJ2-3; 14 positions agree with TRBD2. Germline assignment: CDR1 ENHRY and CDR2 SYGVKD. The V and J ends lost 4 bases and 1 base, in that order; junction bases with no gene match: 13. The CDR3 runs to 20 residues. The CDR3 protein is CAISASGTSGGRWGTDTQYF. CDR3 DNA sequence: TGTGCCATCAGTGCCTCCGGGACTAGCGGGGGCCGATGGGGCACAGATACGCAGTATTTT.

This clone appeared a few times. CDR3 protein: CASSVSTGRGSDGYTF. The CDR3 coding sequence is TGTGCCAGCAGCGTGTCGACAGGGAGAGGATCGGACGGCTACACCTTC. The chain joins TRBV9 to TRBJ1-2; 7 nucleotides agree with TRBD1. V shed 2 bases, J shed 8 bases, and the junction held 15 bases outside the gene matches. The CDR3 covers 16 residues. Germline V gene data show CDR1 as SGDLS and CDR2 as YYNGEE.

In this sample, this clone turned up a few times. CDR3 amino acids: CASSPDRASPLHF. Written as DNA, the CDR3 is TGTGCCAGCAGCCCCGACAGGGCGTCACCCCTCCACTTT. The chain combines TRBV12-3 or TRBV12-4 with TRBJ1-6; 7 bases line up with TRBD1. With V trimmed by 6 bases and J by 10 bases, 6 bases remained unmatched. The CDR3 loop spans 13 amino acids.

This clone was picked up one time. The chain links TRBV2 to TRBJ1-6; D is unclear. Germline V gene lookup returns CDR1 SNHLY and CDR2 FYNNEI. The V end lost 0 bases, the J end lost 9 bases, and 15 bases lay between the germline ends. CDR3 size: 16 residues. The CDR3 reads CASSEAGAVGFSPLHF. Written as DNA, the CDR3 is TGTGCCAGCAGTGAAGCGGGTGCGGTCGGATTTTCACCCCTCCACTTT.

J is TRBJ1-1 and V is TRBV9; no clear D gene. Germline CDR1 reads SGDLS; CDR2 reads YYNGEE. There are 14 residues in the CDR3. V was pared by 4 bases and J by 4 bases, with 14 bases between. The CDR3 loop is CASSPGWGVTEAFF. DNA for the CDR3: TGTGCCAGCAGCCCCGGGTGGGGAGTCACTGAAGCTTTCTTT.

The V and J genes are TRBV18 and TRBJ2-5, with TRBD1 as a possible D gene (6 bases). CDR3 length: 13 residues. The germline gives CDR1 KGHSH, CDR2 LQKENI. Trimming removed 2 bases at V and 2 bases at J, with 6 bases between. The CDR3 DNA reads TGTGCCAGCTCACCAAGGGGGCAAGAGACCCAGTACTTC. Its protein product is CASSPRGQETQYF.

CDR3 region: CASSQEGHTGGTYNEQFF. As DNA, the CDR3 is TGCGCCAGCAGCCAAGAAGGCCACACAGGGGGCACCTACAATGAGCAGTTCTTC. The chain is built from TRBV4-1 and TRBJ2-1; 9 bases fit TRBD1. Unmatched junction bases numbered 8, after V lost 0 bases and J lost 2 bases. CDR1 MGHRA and CDR2 YSYEKL come from the germline V gene. CDR3 length equals 18 residues.

V usage is TRBV9 and J usage is TRBJ2-7; TRBD2 aligns across 8 bases. The CDR3 has 14 amino acids. Germline V gene data show CDR1 as SGDLS and CDR2 as YYNGEE. Losses at the gene ends were 5 bases for V and 0 bases for J; bases not matched to a gene: 4. CDR3 in DNA: TGTGCCAGCAGTTCAAGCGGGAGCTCCTACGAGCAGTACTTC. This encodes CASSSSGSSYEQYF.

This clone came up a few times. The genes are TRBV19 and TRBJ2-7, with 9 bases fitting TRBD1. Unmatched junction bases numbered 6, after V lost 7 bases and J lost 5 bases. The V gene's germline CDR1 is LNHDA and CDR2 SQIVND (reference sequence). The CDR3 extends over 13 amino acids. The CDR3 coding sequence is TGTGCCAGTAAGGGGACAGGGATCCACGAGCAGTACTTC. It translates to CASKGTGIHEQYF. The full variable domain, its missing parts supplied by reference TRBV19 and TRBJ2-7, is DGGITQSPKYLFRKEGQNVTLSCEQNLNHDAMYWYRQDPGQGLRLIYYSQIVNDFQKGDIAEGYSVSREKKESFPLTVTSAQKNPTAFYLCASKGTGIHEQYFGPGTRLTVT.

This clone has a count of ten or more. This chain joins TRBV4-2 and TRBJ2-7; TRBD2 aligns across 9 bases. From germline, CDR1 is LGHNA and CDR2 YNFKEQ. This CDR3 region has 17 residues. V shed 0 bases and J 7 bases; nucleotides not matched to a gene: 13. CDR3 in amino acids: CASSQDGRLAAAREQYF. CDR3 nucleotides: TGTGCCAGCAGCCAAGACGGGAGACTAGCGGCCGCGCGAGAGCAGTACTTC.

The chain recombines TRBV10-2 with TRBJ1-2; D may be TRBD1 (6 bases). V gave up 4 bases and J gave up 6 bases, with 12 bases separating them. Germline CDR1 reads WSHSY; CDR2 reads SAAADI. This CDR3 region has 13 residues. CDR3 nucleotides: TGCGCCAGCAGTGTGGGGGGGCGAAATGGCTACACCTTC. This gives the protein CASSVGGRNGYTF.

This clone was found a few times. The chain uses TRBV11-2 and TRBJ2-1; possibly TRBD1 for D (6 bases). Trimming shortened V by 4 bases and J by 10 bases, and 11 bases separated the two germline ends. Germline V gene lookup returns CDR1 SGHAT and CDR2 FQNNGV. The length of the CDR3 is 12 residues. CDR3 nucleotides: TGTGCCAGCAGCTACACAGGGATCGAGCAGTTCTTC. Protein product: CASSYTGIEQFF.

The rearrangement links TRBV2 to TRBJ1-5, with 7 bases aligning to TRBD1. V was pared by 6 bases and J by 6 bases, with 11 bases of the junction left unmatched. The CDR3 extends over 15 amino acids. Germline assignment: CDR1 SNHLY and CDR2 FYNNEI. The chain's CDR3 is CASRVTGAAGQPQHF. DNA of the CDR3: TGTGCCAGCAGAGTCACAGGGGCTGCGGGTCAGCCCCAGCATTTT.

The gene calls are TRBV5-1 and TRBJ2-4, with 7 bases matching TRBD1. V lost 6 bases, J lost 2 bases, and 8 bases stayed unmatched. In germline, CDR1 is SGHRS, CDR2 YFSETQ. The CDR3 sequence is 15 residues long. The CDR3 region has the DNA TGCGCCAGCAACTCCGGACAGGCTACCAAAAACATTCAGTACTTC. It codes for CASNSGQATKNIQYF.

J is TRBJ1-5 and V is TRBV18; a possible D gene is TRBD1 (6 bases). The CDR3 extends over 13 amino acids. V lost 6 bases to trimming and J lost 7 bases, with 13 bases between them. CDR1 and CDR2 from the germline V gene are KGHSH and LQKENI. CDR3 in amino acids: CASSTTGRQPQHF. In DNA, the CDR3 is TGTGCCAGCTCGACTACAGGGCGGCAGCCCCAGCATTTT.

A single count supports this clone. This chain links TRBV6-1 with TRBJ1-6; possibly TRBD1 for D (6 bases). CDR3 length: 18 amino acids. V lost 7 bases, J lost 0 bases, and 19 bases lay in between. Per the germline V gene, CDR1 is MNHNS and CDR2 is SASEGT. CDR3 nucleotide sequence: TGTGCCAGCACTGAGGCAGGGGCCCTGAGCTCCTATAATTCACCCCTCCACTTT. This translates into CASTEAGALSSYNSPLHF.